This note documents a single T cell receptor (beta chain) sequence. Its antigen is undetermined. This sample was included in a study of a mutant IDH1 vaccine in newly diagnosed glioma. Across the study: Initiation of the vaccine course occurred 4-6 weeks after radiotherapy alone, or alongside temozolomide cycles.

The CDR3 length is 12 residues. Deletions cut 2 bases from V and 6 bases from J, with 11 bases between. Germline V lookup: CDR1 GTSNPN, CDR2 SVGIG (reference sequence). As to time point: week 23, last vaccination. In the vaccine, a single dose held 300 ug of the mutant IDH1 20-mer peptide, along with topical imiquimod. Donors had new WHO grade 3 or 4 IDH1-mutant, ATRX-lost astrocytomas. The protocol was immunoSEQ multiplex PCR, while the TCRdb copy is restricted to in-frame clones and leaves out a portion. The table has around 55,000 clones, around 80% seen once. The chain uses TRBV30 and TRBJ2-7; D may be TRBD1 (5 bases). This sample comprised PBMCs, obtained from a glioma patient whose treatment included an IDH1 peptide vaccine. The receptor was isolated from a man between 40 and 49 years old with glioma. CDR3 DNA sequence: TGTGCCTGGAGTCGGCAGGGCGCCGAGCAGTACTTC. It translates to CAWSRQGAEQYF. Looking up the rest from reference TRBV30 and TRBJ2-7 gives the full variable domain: SQTIHQWPATLVQPVGSPLSLECTVEGTSNPNLYWYRQAAGRGLQLLFYSVGIGQISSEVPQNLSASRPQDRQFILSSKKLLLSDSGFYLCAWSRQGAEQYFGPGTRLTVT.